This T cell receptor (beta chain) was captured in a study of CD8+CD57+ T cells in acquired aplastic anemia. Study context: When averaged, DNA from sorted CD4+ and CD8+ cells came to approximately 3 ug.

Trimming cost V 4 bases and J 5 bases, with 11 bases left between them. The CDR3 sequence is 13 residues long. Germline CDR1 KGHDR, CDR2 SFDVKD. The template used for profiling TCR beta VDJ and CDR3 was genomic DNA. MiXCR, run by TCRdb on the reads, gives a single entry per CDR3 protein. Of 250,000 to 350,000 distinct CDR3 sequences listed, roughly 50% were seen once; the top ten hold 8%. Regarding the study as a whole: Around 27 CD8+ CDR3 sequences occurred in both the patients and the controls. CD8+ Simpson's diversity did not differ significantly between patients and controls.

With respect to this clonotype: The target antigen is unknown.

The source of this sequence is a human donor with severe aplastic anemia or a healthy control (not recorded which). Sequencing was carried out using sorted CD4+, CD8+, or CD8+CD57+ T cells (not recorded which) from PBMCs. The rearrangement links TRBV24-1 to TRBJ2-7; TRBD1 might be the D (6 bases). The CDR3 region is CATSDRGRDEQYF. The CDR3 DNA is TGTGCCACCAGTGACAGGGGCAGGGACGAGCAGTACTTC.